This entry is about one T cell receptor (beta chain). The CDR3 sequence is 12 residues long. Germline CDR1 MNHNS, CDR2 SASEGT. Trimming took 8 bases from V and 4 from J; bases not matched to a gene: 3. The data derive from a study of cytomegalovirus exposure and HLA in healthy donors. The PCR had 60 Vbeta and 13 Jbeta primers. TCRdb keeps only in-frame clones here, not all; method: immunoSEQ multiplex PCR. The data contain around 190,000 clones, roughly three quarters of them seen just once; the ten biggest clones take up 1.6%. The TCR sequence derives from a woman between 45 and 60 years old in good health and CMV-seronegative. The chain has TRBV6-1 and TRBJ2-5; 8 bases align to TRBD2. The sequenced material came from PBMCs. CDR3 DNA sequence: TGTGCCAGCCGGGAGGGGGTAGAGACCCAGTACTTC. Its translation is CASREGVETQYF.